One TCR beta chain is described in this entry. Repertoires were generated with immunoSEQ multiplex PCR, while TCRdb's copy carries only in-frame clones and drops some. The sample holds fewer than 700,000 clones, approximately 90% seen once. This sample stems from a study of shared T cell receptors in the human thymus. Separately, the same data were catalogued under a study of human thymus T cells. That publication notes: Those donating were healthy Finnish infants in corrective surgery for congenital heart defects. Thymic material originated from resections removed in the course of corrective heart surgery. Within thymic and blood repertoires, V and J gene usage appeared to be biased.

The TCR comes from a boy in the first two years of life with a congenital heart defect. Sequencing was performed on thymocytes.

The CDR3 nucleotides read TGTGCCAGCGCCGGGACAGGGGTACATGGCTACACCTTC. Its translation: CASAGTGVHGYTF. The rearrangement joins TRBV6-1 to TRBJ1-2, with 10 bases fitting TRBD1. The CDR3 contains 13 residues. V lost 8 bases and J lost 6; bases outside the gene matches: 6. Germline lookup yields CDR1 MNHNS and CDR2 SASEGT.